The 2 T cell receptor beta chains given below trace back to one sample, sequenced in a study of blood T cell repertoires in COVID-19. The repertoire was sequenced with immunoSEQ multiplex PCR; TCRdb's copy has only in-frame clones and lacks some. The sample lists 230,000 or so clones, around 87% occurring once. The sample was peripheral blood. These TCRs come from a woman in her sixties with COVID-19, enrolled during active disease.

This chain uses TRBV5-6 with TRBJ1-1; D not resolved. Germline V gene data show CDR1 as SGHDT and CDR2 as YYEEEE. Trimming pared 0 bases from V and 3 bases from J, leaving 12 bases between. The CDR3 extends over 15 amino acids. Written as DNA, the CDR3 is TGTGCCAGCAGCTTGGGAGGAAGAGGCTACACTGAAGCTTTCTTT. Protein: CASSLGGRGYTEAFF.

The chain recombines TRBV19 with TRBJ1-1, with TRBD1 as a possible D gene (6 bases). Between the trimmed V and J ends, which lost 10 bases and 0 bases, there was a span of 12 bases. Germline loops: CDR1 LNHDA, CDR2 SQIVND (reference sequence). This CDR3 has 13 residues. CDR3 region: CATNTGLNTEAFF. Written as DNA, the CDR3 is TGTGCCACCAACACAGGGTTGAACACTGAAGCTTTCTTT.